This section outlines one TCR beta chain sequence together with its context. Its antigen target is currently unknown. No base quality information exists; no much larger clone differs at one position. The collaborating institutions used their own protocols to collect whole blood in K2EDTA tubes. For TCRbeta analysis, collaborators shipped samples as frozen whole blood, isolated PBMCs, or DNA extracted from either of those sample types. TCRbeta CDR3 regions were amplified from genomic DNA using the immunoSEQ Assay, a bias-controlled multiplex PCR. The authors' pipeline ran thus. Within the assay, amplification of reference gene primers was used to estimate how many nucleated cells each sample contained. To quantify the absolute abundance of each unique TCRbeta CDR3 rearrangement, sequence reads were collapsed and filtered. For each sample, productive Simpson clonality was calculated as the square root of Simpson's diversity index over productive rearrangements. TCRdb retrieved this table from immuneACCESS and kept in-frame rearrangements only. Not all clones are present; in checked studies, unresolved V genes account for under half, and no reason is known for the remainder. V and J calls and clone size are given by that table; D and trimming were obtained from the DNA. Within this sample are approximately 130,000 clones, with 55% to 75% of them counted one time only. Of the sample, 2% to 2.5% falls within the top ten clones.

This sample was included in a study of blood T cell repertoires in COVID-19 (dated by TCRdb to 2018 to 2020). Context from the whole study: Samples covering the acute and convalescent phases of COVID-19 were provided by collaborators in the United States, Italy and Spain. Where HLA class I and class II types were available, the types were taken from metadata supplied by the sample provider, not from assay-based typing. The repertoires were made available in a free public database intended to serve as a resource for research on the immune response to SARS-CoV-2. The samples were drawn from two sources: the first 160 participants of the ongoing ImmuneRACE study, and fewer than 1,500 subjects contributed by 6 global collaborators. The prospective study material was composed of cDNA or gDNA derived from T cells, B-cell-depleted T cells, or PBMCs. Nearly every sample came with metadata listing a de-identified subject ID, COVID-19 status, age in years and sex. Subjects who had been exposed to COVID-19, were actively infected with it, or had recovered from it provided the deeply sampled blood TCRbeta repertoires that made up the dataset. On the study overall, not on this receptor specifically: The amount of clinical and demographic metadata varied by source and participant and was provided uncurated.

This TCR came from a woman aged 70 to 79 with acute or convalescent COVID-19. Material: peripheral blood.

At the DNA level, the sequence is TGCGCCAGCAGCAGCTCCCCTAGCGGGGGCCCTGGGCAGTACTTC. Translated, it reads CASSSSPSGGPGQYF. Recombination connected TRBV5-1 to TRBJ2-7; TRBD2 matches 10 bases in the middle. CDR1 is given as SGHRS and CDR2 as YFSETQ, both from the germline V gene. V lost 4 bases and J lost 9 bases, and the count of bases not matched to a germline gene is 13. Inclusive of the bounding cysteine and phenylalanine, the CDR3 is 15 residues long. Of the read, only the CDR3 DNA is kept; its 45 bases are in frame from base 1. The reference TRBV5-1 and TRBJ2-7 proteins fill in what lies around the CDR3, so the full variable domain reads KAGVTQTPRYLIKTRGQQVTLSCSPISGHRSVSWYQQTPGQGLQFLFEYFSETQRNKGNFPGRFSGRQFSNSRSEMNVSTLELGDSALYLCASSSSPSGGPGQYFGPGTRLTVT.